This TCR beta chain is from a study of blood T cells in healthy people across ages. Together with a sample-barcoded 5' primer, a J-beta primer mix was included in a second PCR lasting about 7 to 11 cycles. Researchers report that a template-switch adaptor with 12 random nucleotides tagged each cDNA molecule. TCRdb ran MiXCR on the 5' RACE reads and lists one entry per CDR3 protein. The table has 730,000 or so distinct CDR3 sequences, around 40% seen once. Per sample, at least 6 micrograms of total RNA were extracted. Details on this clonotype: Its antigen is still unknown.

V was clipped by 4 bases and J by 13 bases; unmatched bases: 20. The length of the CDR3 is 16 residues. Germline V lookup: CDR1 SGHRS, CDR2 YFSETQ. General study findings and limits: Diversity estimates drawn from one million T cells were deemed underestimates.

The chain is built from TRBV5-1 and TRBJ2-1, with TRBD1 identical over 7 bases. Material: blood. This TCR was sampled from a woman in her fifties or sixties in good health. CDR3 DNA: TGCGCCAGCAGCGGAACTACAGGGGCCAGGAGAGAGACCCAGTTCTTC. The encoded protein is CASSGTTGARRETQFF. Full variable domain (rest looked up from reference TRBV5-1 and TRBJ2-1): KAGVTQTPRYLIKTRGQQVTLSCSPISGHRSVSWYQQTPGQGLQFLFEYFSETQRNKGNFPGRFSGRQFSNSRSEMNVSTLELGDSALYLCASSGTTGARRETQFFGPGTRLTVL.